The clone carrying this TCR beta chain was observed at least ten times. Antigen: not known. TCRdb recomputed calls from the multiplex PCR reads with MiXCR, one row per CDR3 protein. The sample has some 170,000 distinct CDR3 sequences, around 35% seen once; the top ten hold about 4.1%. Germline V gives CDR1 MGHRA, CDR2 YSYEKL. Trimming at V came to 1 base and at J to 1 base, leaving 8 bases not matched to a gene. The CDR3 is made up of 17 amino acids. The sample is drawn from a study of breast tumors, draining lymph nodes, adjacent tissues. Breast cancer patients provided tissue from their axillary draining lymph nodes. Study outcomes and limitations: Tumor TCR diversity was below lymph nodes but above nontumor tissue. Data only fit, rather than demonstrated, lymph node origin of most tumor T cells. Tumor and nontumor repertoires were significantly more similar in luminal-like than in basal-like breast cancer. Most tumor T cells seemingly derive from lymph node, then expand in tumor.

The sequenced sample consisted of axillary lymph node tissue. The rearrangement uses TRBV4-1 and TRBJ2-7; 9 nucleotides align to TRBD1. The TCR was taken from a female donor with breast cancer. Some clones in this sample may be carry-over from other donors' samples. In DNA form, the CDR3 reads TGCGCCAGCAGCCAAGGCCGACTGACAGGGGGTTCCTACGAGCAGTACTTC. Translated, it gives CASSQGRLTGGSYEQYF.